Included here is one T cell receptor (beta chain) sequence, with context. Germline CDR1 and CDR2: MGHRA and YSYEKL. This CDR3 spans 14 amino acids. The junction had 4 bases not matched to a gene; V was cut back by 1 base and J by 5 bases. CD8 cells classed as naive were CD45RO-negative and positively selected for CCR7, excluding terminally differentiated effector memory CD45RA+ cells. These data are taken from a study of shared clonotypes between healthy human individuals. Data came from immunoSEQ multiplex PCR; TCRdb stores just in-frame clones and leaves some out. The sample carries over 2 million clones, just under 95% recorded once.

This chain joins TRBV4-1 and TRBJ2-7; TRBD1 matches 8 bases. Sequencing was carried out using naive CD8+ T cells sorted from blood. The receptor was isolated from a man aged 18 to 29 in good health. DNA for the CDR3: TGCGCCAGCAGCCAAGTCACAGGGGGAGACGAGCAGTACTTC. The encoded protein is CASSQVTGGDEQYF.